These T cell receptor beta chains were read from a single sample in a study of CD8+ T cells in alopecia areata. Profiling relied on immunoSEQ multiplex PCR, and the TCRdb table lists in-frame clones only, not all of them. The sample consists of roughly 150,000 clones, around 47% of them appearing once. What was sequenced was CD4+ T cells sorted from blood. These receptors were obtained from a human donor with alopecia areata. The CDR3 runs from the conserved cysteine through the conserved F or W.

j_gene: TRBJ2-7; v_gene: TRBV6-6; CDR3aa: CASSYSRTGWIEQYF
j_gene: TRBJ2-5; v_gene: TRBV10-3; CDR3aa: CAISVGQQETQYF
j_gene: TRBJ2-1; v_gene: TRBV5-6; CDR3aa: CASSVTYNEQFF
j_gene: TRBJ2-1; v_gene: TRBV11-3; CDR3aa: CASSLEGEPSNEQFF
j_gene: TRBJ2-6; v_gene: TRBV7-2; CDR3aa: CASSHGPGQGSSGANVLTF
j_gene: TRBJ2-3; v_gene: TRBV28; CDR3aa: CASSTDRGYTDTQYF
j_gene: TRBJ2-5; v_gene: TRBV7-2; CDR3aa: CASSLDGWTGRSQETQYF
j_gene: TRBJ2-2; v_gene: TRBV2; CDR3aa: CASTPLLAGGFGELFF
j_gene: TRBJ2-7; v_gene: TRBV5-1; CDR3aa: CASSLRTSGTYEQYF
j_gene: TRBJ1-1; v_gene: TRBV29-1; CDR3aa: CSGRDSGFVEAFF
j_gene: TRBJ2-1; v_gene: TRBV5-4; CDR3aa: CASSLELAGVEQFF
j_gene: TRBJ2-7; v_gene: TRBV18; CDR3aa: CASSPRRSGYEQYF
j_gene: TRBJ2-5; v_gene: TRBV5-6; CDR3aa: CASSSVSLGSQETQYF
j_gene: TRBJ1-2; v_gene: TRBV7-9; CDR3aa: CASSDTGGVLYGYTF
j_gene: TRBJ2-7; v_gene: TRBV29-1; CDR3aa: CSVELGTGLLYEQYF
j_gene: TRBJ2-7; v_gene: TRBV29-1; CDR3aa: CSVRVGLSTQYF
j_gene: TRBJ2-5; v_gene: TRBV10-3; CDR3aa: CAIRRGTGKETQYF
j_gene: TRBJ2-2; v_gene: TRBV5-1; CDR3aa: CASSPGTSVGELFF
j_gene: TRBJ1-2; v_gene: TRBV28; CDR3aa: CASTGTVSPYGYTF
j_gene: TRBJ1-5; v_gene: TRBV7-9; CDR3aa: CASSLAGNSNQPQHF
j_gene: TRBJ2-1; v_gene: TRBV5-6; CDR3aa: CASTRGWREQFF
j_gene: TRBJ2-2; v_gene: TRBV2; CDR3aa: CASIKTGEGTGELFF
j_gene: TRBJ2-7; v_gene: TRBV5-4; CDR3aa: CASQRTGDEQYF
j_gene: TRBJ2-7; v_gene: TRBV6-5; CDR3aa: CASSSRDSPYGQYF
j_gene: TRBJ2-3; v_gene: TRBV5-1; CDR3aa: CASSPIPTDTQYF
j_gene: TRBJ2-7; v_gene: TRBV5-6; CDR3aa: CASSLRLAVEQYF
j_gene: TRBJ2-2; v_gene: TRBV7-2; CDR3aa: CASSLARTAGELFF
j_gene: TRBJ2-3; v_gene: TRBV6-5; CDR3aa: CASTRGTSAADTQYF
j_gene: TRBJ2-7; v_gene: TRBV29-1; CDR3aa: CSVGAGRYEQYF
j_gene: TRBJ1-2; v_gene: TRBV19; CDR3aa: CASSILDNVYGYTF
j_gene: TRBJ2-1; v_gene: TRBV2; CDR3aa: CASSLVRGSYNEQFF
j_gene: TRBJ2-5; v_gene: TRBV7-3; CDR3aa: CASAFSRGETQYF
j_gene: TRBJ2-2; v_gene: TRBV29-1; CDR3aa: CSVEDTGASWTGELFF
j_gene: TRBJ1-1; v_gene: TRBV19; CDR3aa: CASSSDRNTEAFF
j_gene: TRBJ1-2; v_gene: TRBV19; CDR3aa: CASWTPGYGYTF
j_gene: TRBJ2-1; v_gene: TRBV4-1; CDR3aa: CASSQEFLANEQFF
j_gene: TRBJ1-1; v_gene: TRBV29-1; CDR3aa: CSVKGRLNTEAFF
j_gene: TRBJ2-1; v_gene: TRBV5-4; CDR3aa: CASSLGLAPDEQFF
j_gene: TRBJ2-7; v_gene: TRBV29-1; CDR3aa: CSVGGRQGAYEQYF
j_gene: TRBJ2-7; v_gene: TRBV7-3; CDR3aa: CASSSAGPNEQYF
j_gene: TRBJ2-2; v_gene: TRBV7-2; CDR3aa: CASSLGHWNTGELFF
j_gene: TRBJ2-3; v_gene: TRBV18; CDR3aa: CASSPISGNADTQYF
j_gene: TRBJ2-1; v_gene: TRBV29-1; CDR3aa: CGCASYNEQFF
j_gene: TRBJ2-3; v_gene: TRBV27; CDR3aa: CASRRSDTDTQYF
j_gene: TRBJ2-7; v_gene: TRBV29-1; CDR3aa: CSVEVGAGFGQYF
j_gene: TRBJ2-2; v_gene: TRBV28; CDR3aa: CASSSYGLSRNSYRPTGELFF
j_gene: TRBJ2-6; v_gene: TRBV28; CDR3aa: CASSFWGNSGANVLTF
j_gene: TRBJ1-1; v_gene: TRBV6-5; CDR3aa: CASSYGRNMNTEAFF
j_gene: TRBJ2-2; v_gene: TRBV2; CDR3aa: CASSGATGELFF
j_gene: TRBJ1-1; v_gene: TRBV6-5; CDR3aa: CASRRGSVHTEAFF
j_gene: TRBJ2-3; v_gene: TRBV5-6; CDR3aa: CASSLGLPTDTQYF